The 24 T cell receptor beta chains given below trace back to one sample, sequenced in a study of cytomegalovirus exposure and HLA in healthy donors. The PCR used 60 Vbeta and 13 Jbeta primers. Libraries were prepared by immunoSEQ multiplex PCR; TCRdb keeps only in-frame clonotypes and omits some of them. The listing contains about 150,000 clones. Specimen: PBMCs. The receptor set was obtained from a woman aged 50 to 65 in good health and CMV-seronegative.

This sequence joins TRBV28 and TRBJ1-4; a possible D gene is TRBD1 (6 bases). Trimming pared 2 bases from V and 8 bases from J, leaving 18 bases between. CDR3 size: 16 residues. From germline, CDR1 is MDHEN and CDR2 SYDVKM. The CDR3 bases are TGTGCCAGCAGTTTACTCCGGTCAGGGGAGGGAGAAAAACTGTTTTTT. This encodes CASSLLRSGEGEKLFF.

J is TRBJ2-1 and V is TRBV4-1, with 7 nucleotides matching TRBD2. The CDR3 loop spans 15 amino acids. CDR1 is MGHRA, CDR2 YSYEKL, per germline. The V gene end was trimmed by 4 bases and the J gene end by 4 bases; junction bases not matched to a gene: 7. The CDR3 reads CASSRAGTGYNEQFF. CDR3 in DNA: TGCGCCAGCAGCCGAGCGGGGACGGGATACAATGAGCAGTTCTTC.

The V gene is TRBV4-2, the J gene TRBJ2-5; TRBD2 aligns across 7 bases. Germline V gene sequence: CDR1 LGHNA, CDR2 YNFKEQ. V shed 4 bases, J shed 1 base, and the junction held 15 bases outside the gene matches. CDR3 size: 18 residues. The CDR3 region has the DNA TGTGCCAGCAGCCCCAATCCTTTCGCTAGCGGATCCCAAGAGACCCAGTACTTC. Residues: CASSPNPFASGSQETQYF.

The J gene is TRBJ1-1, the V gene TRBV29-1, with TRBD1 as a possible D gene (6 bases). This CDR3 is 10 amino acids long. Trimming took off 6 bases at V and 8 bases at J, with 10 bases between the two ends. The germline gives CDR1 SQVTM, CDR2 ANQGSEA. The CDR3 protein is CSVNREEAFF. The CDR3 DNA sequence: TGCAGCGTCAACAGGGAGGAAGCTTTCTTT.

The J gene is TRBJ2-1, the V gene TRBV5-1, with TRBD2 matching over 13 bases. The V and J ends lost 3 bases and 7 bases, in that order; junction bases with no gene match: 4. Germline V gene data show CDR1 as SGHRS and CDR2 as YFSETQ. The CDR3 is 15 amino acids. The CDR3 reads CASSSLAGGPNEQFF. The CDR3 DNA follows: TGCGCCAGCAGCTCACTAGCGGGAGGGCCTAATGAGCAGTTCTTC.

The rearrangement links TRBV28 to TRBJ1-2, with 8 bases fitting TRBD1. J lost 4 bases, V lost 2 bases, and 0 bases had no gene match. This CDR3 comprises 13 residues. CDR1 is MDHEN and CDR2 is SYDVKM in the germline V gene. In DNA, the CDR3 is TGTGCCAGCAGTTTAGACAGGGGCTATGGCTACACCTTC. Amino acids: CASSLDRGYGYTF.

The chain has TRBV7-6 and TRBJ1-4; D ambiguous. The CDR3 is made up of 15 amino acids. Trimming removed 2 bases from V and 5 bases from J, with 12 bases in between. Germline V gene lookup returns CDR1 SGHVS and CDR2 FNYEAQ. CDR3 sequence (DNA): TGTGCCAGCAGCTTATTACCCAGGAGGAATGAAAAACTGTTTTTT. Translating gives CASSLLPRRNEKLFF.

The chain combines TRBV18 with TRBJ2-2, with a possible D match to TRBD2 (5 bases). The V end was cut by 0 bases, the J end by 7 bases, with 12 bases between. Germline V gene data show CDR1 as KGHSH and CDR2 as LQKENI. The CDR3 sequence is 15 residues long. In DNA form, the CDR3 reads TGTGCCAGCTCACCACCTCGAGGGCCGGACGGGGAGCTGTTTTTT. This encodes CASSPPRGPDGELFF.

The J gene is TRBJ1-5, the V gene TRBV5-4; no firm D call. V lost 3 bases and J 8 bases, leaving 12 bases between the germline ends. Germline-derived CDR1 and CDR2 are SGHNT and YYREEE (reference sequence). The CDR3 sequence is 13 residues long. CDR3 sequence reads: CASSSELNEPQHF. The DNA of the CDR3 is TGTGCCAGCAGCTCCGAGCTTAACGAGCCCCAGCATTTT.

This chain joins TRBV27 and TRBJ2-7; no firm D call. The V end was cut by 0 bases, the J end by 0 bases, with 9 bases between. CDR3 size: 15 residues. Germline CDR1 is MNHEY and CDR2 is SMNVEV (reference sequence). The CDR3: CASSLSGSNSYEQYF. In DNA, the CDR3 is TGTGCCAGCAGTTTATCGGGCAGTAACTCCTACGAGCAGTACTTC.

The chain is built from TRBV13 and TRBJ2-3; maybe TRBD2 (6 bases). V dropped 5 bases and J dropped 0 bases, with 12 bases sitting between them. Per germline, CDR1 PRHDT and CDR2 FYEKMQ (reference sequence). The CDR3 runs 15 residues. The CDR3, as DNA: TGTGCCAGCAGCGCTAGGGACTCTAGCACAGATACGCAGTATTTT. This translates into CASSARDSSTDTQYF.

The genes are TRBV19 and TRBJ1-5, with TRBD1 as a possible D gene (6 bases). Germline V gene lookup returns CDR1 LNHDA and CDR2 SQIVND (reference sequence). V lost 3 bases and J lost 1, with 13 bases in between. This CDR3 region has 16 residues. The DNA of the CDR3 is TGTGCCAGTAGTATGGCCAGGGGTCGGAGCAATCAGCCCCAGCATTTT. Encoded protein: CASSMARGRSNQPQHF. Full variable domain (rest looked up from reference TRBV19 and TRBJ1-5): DGGITQSPKYLFRKEGQNVTLSCEQNLNHDAMYWYRQDPGQGLRLIYYSQIVNDFQKGDIAEGYSVSREKKESFPLTVTSAQKNPTAFYLCASSMARGRSNQPQHFGDGTRLSIL.

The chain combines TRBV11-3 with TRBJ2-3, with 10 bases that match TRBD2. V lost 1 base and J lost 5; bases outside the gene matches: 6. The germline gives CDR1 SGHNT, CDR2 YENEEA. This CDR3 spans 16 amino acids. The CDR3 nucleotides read TGTGCCAGCAGCTTAGGACTAGCGGGCTATCAAGATACGCAGTATTTT. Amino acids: CASSLGLAGYQDTQYF. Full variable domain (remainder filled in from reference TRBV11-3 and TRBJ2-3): EAGVVQSPRYKIIEKKQPVAFWCNPISGHNTLYWYLQNLGQGPELLIRYENEEAVDDSQLPKDRFSAERLKGVDSTLKIQPAELGDSAVYLCASSLGLAGYQDTQYFGPGTRLTVL.

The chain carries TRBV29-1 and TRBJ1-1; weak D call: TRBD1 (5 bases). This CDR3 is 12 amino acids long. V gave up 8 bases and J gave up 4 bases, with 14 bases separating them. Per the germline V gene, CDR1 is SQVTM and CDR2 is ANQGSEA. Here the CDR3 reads CSSRHGATEAFF. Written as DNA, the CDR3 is TGCAGCAGCCGGCATGGGGCCACTGAAGCTTTCTTT.

Here the CDR3 DNA reads TGTGCCAGCACCCCACCAGCGGGCGAGCAGTACTTC. Translation: CASTPPAGEQYF. The rearrangement uses TRBV28 and TRBJ2-7; D is perhaps TRBD2 (6 bases). Germline V gives CDR1 MDHEN, CDR2 SYDVKM. V lost 7 bases and J lost 6, with 13 bases in between. The CDR3 is 12 amino acids.

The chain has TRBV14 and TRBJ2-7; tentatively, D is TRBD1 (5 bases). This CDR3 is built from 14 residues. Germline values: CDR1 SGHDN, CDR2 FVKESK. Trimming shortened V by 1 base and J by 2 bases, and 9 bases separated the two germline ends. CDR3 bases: TGTGCCAGCAGCCAAGTGGTAGGGGCCTACGAGCAGTACTTC. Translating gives CASSQVVGAYEQYF.

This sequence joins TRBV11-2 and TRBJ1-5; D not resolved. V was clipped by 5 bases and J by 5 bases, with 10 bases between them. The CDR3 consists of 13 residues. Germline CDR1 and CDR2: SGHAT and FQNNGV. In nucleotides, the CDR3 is TGTGCCAGCAGCCCAAGCACGGATCAGCCCCAGCATTTT. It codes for CASSPSTDQPQHF.

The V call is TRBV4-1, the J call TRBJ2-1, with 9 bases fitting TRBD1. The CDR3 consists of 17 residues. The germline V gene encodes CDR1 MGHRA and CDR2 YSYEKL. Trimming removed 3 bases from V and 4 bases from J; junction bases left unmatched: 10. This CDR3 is CASSHFPRDRVYNEQFF. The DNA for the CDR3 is TGCGCCAGCAGCCATTTCCCCCGGGACAGGGTATACAATGAGCAGTTCTTC.

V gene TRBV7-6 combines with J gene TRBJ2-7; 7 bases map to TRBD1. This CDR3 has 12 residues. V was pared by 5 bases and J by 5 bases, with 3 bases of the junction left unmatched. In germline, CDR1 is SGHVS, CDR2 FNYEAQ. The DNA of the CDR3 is TGTGCCAGCAGCGCGACAGGGAACGAGCAGTACTTC. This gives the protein CASSATGNEQYF.

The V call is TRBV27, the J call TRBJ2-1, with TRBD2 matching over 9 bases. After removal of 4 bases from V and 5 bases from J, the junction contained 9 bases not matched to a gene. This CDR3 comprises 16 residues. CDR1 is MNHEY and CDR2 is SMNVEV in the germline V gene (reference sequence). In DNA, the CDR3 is TGTGCCAGCAGTTCCCCCCGGGCGGGAGGGCACAATGAGCAGTTCTTC. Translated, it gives CASSSPRAGGHNEQFF.

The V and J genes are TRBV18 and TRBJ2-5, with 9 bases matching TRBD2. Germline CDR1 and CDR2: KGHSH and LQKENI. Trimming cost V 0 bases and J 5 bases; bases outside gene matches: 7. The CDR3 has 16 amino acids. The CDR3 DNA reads TGTGCCAGCTCACCACCCCAGCGGGAGGAATGGGAGACCCAGTACTTC. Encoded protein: CASSPPQREEWETQYF.

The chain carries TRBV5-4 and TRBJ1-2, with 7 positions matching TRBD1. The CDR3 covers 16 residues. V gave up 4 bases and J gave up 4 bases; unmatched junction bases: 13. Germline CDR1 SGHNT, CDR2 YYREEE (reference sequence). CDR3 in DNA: TGTGCCAGCAGCCCGACCCGCACAGGGGCCGGCTATGGCTACACCTTC. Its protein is CASSPTRTGAGYGYTF.

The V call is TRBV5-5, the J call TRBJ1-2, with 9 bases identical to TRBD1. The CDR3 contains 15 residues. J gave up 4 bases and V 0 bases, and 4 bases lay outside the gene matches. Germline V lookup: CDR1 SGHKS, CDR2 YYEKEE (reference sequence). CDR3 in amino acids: CASSLAGTGPYGYTF. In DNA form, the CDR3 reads TGTGCCAGCAGCTTGGCCGGGACAGGGCCCTATGGCTACACCTTC.

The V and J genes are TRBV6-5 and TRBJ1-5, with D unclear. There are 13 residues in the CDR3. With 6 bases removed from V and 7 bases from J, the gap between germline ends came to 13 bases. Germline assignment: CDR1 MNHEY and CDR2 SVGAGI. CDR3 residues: CASREGDVQPQHF. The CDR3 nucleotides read TGTGCCAGCAGAGAGGGTGATGTACAGCCCCAGCATTTT.